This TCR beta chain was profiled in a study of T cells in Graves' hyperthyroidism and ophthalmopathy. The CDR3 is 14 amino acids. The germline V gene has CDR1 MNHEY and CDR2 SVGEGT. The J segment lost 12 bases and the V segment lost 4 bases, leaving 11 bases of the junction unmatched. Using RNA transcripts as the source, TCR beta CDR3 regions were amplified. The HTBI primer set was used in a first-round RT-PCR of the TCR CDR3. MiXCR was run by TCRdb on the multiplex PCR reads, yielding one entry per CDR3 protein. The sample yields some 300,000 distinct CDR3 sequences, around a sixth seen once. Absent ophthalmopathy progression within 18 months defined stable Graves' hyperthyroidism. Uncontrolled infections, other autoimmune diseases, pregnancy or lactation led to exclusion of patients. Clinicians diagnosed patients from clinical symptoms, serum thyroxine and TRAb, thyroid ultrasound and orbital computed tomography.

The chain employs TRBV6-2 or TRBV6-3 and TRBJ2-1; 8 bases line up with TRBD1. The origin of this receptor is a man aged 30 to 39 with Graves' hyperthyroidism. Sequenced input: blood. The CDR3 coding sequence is TGTGCCAGCAGTTCTGCAAGCGCCACAGGGGGGCAGTTCTTC. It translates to CASSSASATGGQFF.